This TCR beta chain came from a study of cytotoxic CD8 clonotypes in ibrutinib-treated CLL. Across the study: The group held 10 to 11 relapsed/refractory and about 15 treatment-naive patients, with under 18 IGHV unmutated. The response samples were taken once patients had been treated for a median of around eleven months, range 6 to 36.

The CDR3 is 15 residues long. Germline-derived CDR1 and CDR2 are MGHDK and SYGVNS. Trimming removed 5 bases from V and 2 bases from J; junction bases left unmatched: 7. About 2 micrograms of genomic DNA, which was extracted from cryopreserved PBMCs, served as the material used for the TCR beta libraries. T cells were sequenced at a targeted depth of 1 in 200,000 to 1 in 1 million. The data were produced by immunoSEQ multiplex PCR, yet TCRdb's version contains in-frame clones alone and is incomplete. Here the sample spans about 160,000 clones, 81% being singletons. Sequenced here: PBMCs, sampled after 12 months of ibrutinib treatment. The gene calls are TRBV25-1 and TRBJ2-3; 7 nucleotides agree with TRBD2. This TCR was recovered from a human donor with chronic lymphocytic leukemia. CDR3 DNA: TGTGCCAGCAGTTCTGCCGGGAGGCACACAGATACGCAGTATTTT. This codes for CASSSAGRHTDTQYF.